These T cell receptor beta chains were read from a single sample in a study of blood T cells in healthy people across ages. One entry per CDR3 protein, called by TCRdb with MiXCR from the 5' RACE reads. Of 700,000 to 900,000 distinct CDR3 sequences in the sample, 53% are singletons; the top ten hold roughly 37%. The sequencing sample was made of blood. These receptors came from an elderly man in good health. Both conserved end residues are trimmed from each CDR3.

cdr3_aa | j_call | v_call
SATDRKGQPQH | TRBJ1-5 | TRBV20-1
ASSLWDRKY | TRBJ2-5 | TRBV28
SARVPLAGSTDTQY | TRBJ2-3 | TRBV20-1
ASSARMNTGELF | TRBJ2-2 | TRBV2
ASSPHGGPYEQY | TRBJ2-7 | TRBV7-2
ASSQESGQETQY | TRBJ2-5 | TRBV12-3/TRBV12-4
ASSLDATGLYEQY | TRBJ2-7 | TRBV27
SARSLRSHREKLF | TRBJ1-4 | TRBV20-1
ASSLFGQGIAGELF | TRBJ2-2 | TRBV5-1
ASRGGGGNEQF | TRBJ2-1 | TRBV12-3/TRBV12-4
SAGANYGYT | TRBJ1-2 | TRBV29-1
SVRDSYEQY | TRBJ2-7 | TRBV29-1
AISDRRGTSGYT | TRBJ1-2 | TRBV10-3
ASSPPTGGSYEQY | TRBJ2-7 | TRBV28
ASSPPGSFVTQY | TRBJ2-5 | TRBV12-3/TRBV12-4
SARHSGRAVETQY | TRBJ2-5 | TRBV20-1
ASKEGNTGELF | TRBJ2-2 | TRBV2
ASSSRATANEQF | TRBJ2-1 | TRBV7-8
ASSLNPRVGGVKGEQY | TRBJ2-5 | TRBV7-8
ASSSRLAGSTDTQY | TRBJ2-3 | TRBV28
ASSWGFGQGLHPQH | TRBJ1-5 | TRBV5-6
ASSEAGVYGYT | TRBJ1-2 | TRBV6-1
ASSLHLAGGSEQY | . | TRBV28
ASSPFQGPRAEQY | TRBJ2-7 | TRBV12-3/TRBV12-4
ASSPSTGAFGHRYAY | TRBJ2-3 | TRBV7-9
ASSVTGTTFYNEQF | TRBJ2-1 | TRBV9
SAPPQSGGRRETQY | TRBJ2-5 | TRBV20-1
ASSSPLGTAQETQY | TRBJ2-5 | TRBV28
ASREGSLAGVLDEQF | TRBJ2-1 | TRBV5-6
ATNDTGTSGRWDTQY | TRBJ2-3 | TRBV24-1
ASSLEFGNQPQH | TRBJ1-5 | TRBV28
ASSTRGRGIDEQY | TRBJ2-7 | TRBV9
ATSRITGWDRKSLNYDYT | TRBJ1-2 | TRBV15
ASSLFLTGLAGVDEQF | TRBJ2-1 | TRBV5-1
ASSLRLAYQETQY | TRBJ2-5 | TRBV28
ASSPVTSGSTYEQY | TRBJ2-7 | TRBV7-2
ASITGTEKVYEQY | TRBJ2-7 | TRBV28
AWSGTGRNQPQH | TRBJ1-5 | TRBV30
ATSDLPSGSDEQF | TRBJ2-1 | TRBV24-1
ASSYSPSGIQDTQY | TRBJ2-3 | TRBV6-5
ASSSPPGANEQF | TRBJ2-1 | TRBV12-3/TRBV12-4
ASKGGSYNEQF | TRBJ2-1 | TRBV6-1
SVVGGADRYAY | TRBJ2-3 | TRBV29-1
ASSPGEGGYT | TRBJ1-2 | TRBV5-1
SASLNIQY | TRBJ2-4 | TRBV20-1
ASSLSGALGTDTQY | TRBJ2-3 | TRBV6-5
ASTDGTLDGYT | TRBJ1-2 | TRBV6-5
ASSQLLAGTVYEQY | TRBJ2-7 | TRBV4-1
ASSQDRPSREQF | TRBJ2-1 | TRBV4-2
ASSLVLGFAAETQY | TRBJ2-3 | TRBV11-3
ASSPPGGGYYNEQF | TRBJ2-1 | TRBV3-1
ASSSPRDYGYT | TRBJ1-2 | TRBV5-5
ASSLGGGAGEVDTQY | TRBJ2-3 | TRBV7-3
SVERRTRAEETQY | TRBJ2-5 | TRBV29-1
SAEIQPASGANVLT | TRBJ2-6 | TRBV29-1
ASSLGAGVRNEQF | TRBJ2-1 | TRBV12-3/TRBV12-4
SVPRRGAGDTQY | TRBJ2-3 | TRBV29-1
ATSDIRTDEETQY | TRBJ2-5 | TRBV24-1